The 10 T cell receptor beta chains below come from one sample, sequenced in a study of siplizumab effects on memory and regulatory T cells. TCRdb keeps only in-frame clones here, not all; method: immunoSEQ multiplex PCR. The sample has about 70,000 clones, around 90% seen once. Specimen: Tregs sorted from blood. Receptors originate from a human donor in good health.

The chain recombines TRBV25-1 with TRBJ2-7; TRBD1 matches at 10 bases. CDR3 length: 15 amino acids. Germline loops: CDR1 MGHDK, CDR2 SYGVNS. Unmatched junction bases numbered 3, after V lost 2 bases and J lost 2 bases. The CDR3 sequence: CASSEGTGATYEQYF. CDR3 DNA: TGTGCCAGCAGTGAAGGGACAGGGGCTACCTACGAGCAGTACTTC.

The chain couples TRBV11-3 to TRBJ1-2, with D tentatively TRBD1 (6 bases). The germline V gene encodes CDR1 SGHNT and CDR2 YENEEA. With 5 bases removed from V and 4 bases from J, the gap between germline ends came to 26 bases. This CDR3 spans 18 amino acids. CDR3 sequence: CASSPPGLKGGSVYGYTF. CDR3 bases: TGTGCCAGCAGCCCCCCAGGATTAAAGGGGGGCTCCGTCTATGGCTACACCTTC. The entire variable domain, with the rest obtained from reference TRBV11-3 and TRBJ1-2, is as follows: EAGVVQSPRYKIIEKKQPVAFWCNPISGHNTLYWYLQNLGQGPELLIRYENEEAVDDSQLPKDRFSAERLKGVDSTLKIQPAELGDSAVYLCASSPPGLKGGSVYGYTFGSGTRLTVV.

The V call is TRBV5-6, the J call TRBJ2-4; perhaps D is TRBD1 or TRBD2 (5 bases each). Germline-derived CDR1 and CDR2 are SGHDT and YYEEEE. Trimming removed 4 bases from V and 7 bases from J, with 21 bases in between. The CDR3 loop spans 16 amino acids. CDR3 sequence: CASSRMKGTASNIQYF. The DNA for the CDR3 is TGTGCCAGCAGCCGAATGAAAGGGACCGCCTCTAACATTCAGTACTTC.

As DNA, the CDR3 is TGTGCCACCAGCAGAGATGGTCGGGACTATGGCTACACCTTC. Its translation is CATSRDGRDYGYTF. This sequence joins TRBV15 and TRBJ1-2; D uncertain. Germline V gene data show CDR1 as LNHNV and CDR2 as YYDKDF (reference sequence). The CDR3 totals 14 residues. Between the trimmed V and J ends, which lost 0 bases and 3 bases, there was a span of 8 bases.

The rearrangement joins TRBV19 to TRBJ1-1; D is undetermined. The CDR3 loop spans 14 amino acids. V was pared by 1 base and J by 4 bases, with 10 bases between. Germline CDR1 reads LNHDA; CDR2 reads SQIVND (reference sequence). CDR3 region: CASSIVASSTEAFF. DNA of the CDR3: TGTGCCAGTAGTATAGTTGCCTCGAGCACTGAAGCTTTCTTT.

The chain employs TRBV19 and TRBJ2-1, with TRBD2 matching 7 bases. From germline, CDR1 is LNHDA and CDR2 SQIVND (reference sequence). The CDR3 has 15 residues. Trimming cost V 3 bases and J 0 bases; bases outside gene matches: 2. This CDR3 is CASSMGGSSYNEQFF. The DNA of the CDR3 is TGTGCCAGTAGTATGGGGGGGAGCTCCTACAATGAGCAGTTCTTC.

The chain recombines TRBV15 with TRBJ2-3; D possibly corresponds to TRBD2 (7 bases). The CDR3 runs 15 residues. V gave up 6 bases and J gave up 1 base, with 14 bases separating them. Germline CDR1 LNHNV, CDR2 YYDKDF (reference sequence). The CDR3 protein is CATRYREGGTDTQYF. CDR3 DNA: TGTGCCACCAGGTACAGGGAGGGCGGCACAGATACGCAGTATTTT.

The CDR3 loop reads CASSQYPGGVPNTEAFF. The CDR3 DNA reads as TGCGCCAGCAGTCAATACCCTGGGGGGGTACCGAACACTGAAGCTTTCTTT. This chain connects TRBV23-1 to TRBJ1-1, with D possibly being TRBD1 (5 bases). TRBV23-1 is assigned to the ORF class and has an uncertain function. The CDR3 covers 17 residues. Trimming left V 1 base short and J 1 base short, with 16 bases between.

The chain joins TRBV9 to TRBJ2-3; 8 nucleotides line up with TRBD2. This CDR3 region has 16 residues. Germline values: CDR1 SGDLS, CDR2 YYNGEE. Trimming at V came to 3 bases and at J to 5 bases, leaving 11 bases not matched to a gene. As DNA, the CDR3 is TGTGCCAGCAGCGCGGGAGGGCGGGAGCTCTTAGATACGCAGTATTTT. Translating gives CASSAGGRELLDTQYF.

The CDR3 nucleotides read TGCGCCAGCAGCCTAGGACAGGGTAGGCCAGATACGCAGTATTTT. Protein product: CASSLGQGRPDTQYF. The chain combines TRBV5-1 with TRBJ2-3, with TRBD1 matching 8 bases. The germline gives CDR1 SGHRS, CDR2 YFSETQ. CDR3 length equals 15 residues. V lost 4 bases to trimming and J lost 4 bases; unmatched junction nucleotides: 8.